Below, 25 T cell receptor beta chains from the same sample are listed, as sequenced in a study of blood T cell repertoires in COVID-19. TCRdb keeps only in-frame clones here, not all; method: immunoSEQ multiplex PCR. Among some 320,000 clones listed, 70% to 90% were seen once. The sequencing input was peripheral blood. Receptor source: a young woman who had recovered from COVID-19.

The CDR3 nucleotides are TGCGCCAGCAGCTCTTCGGGACAGGGGAATCAGCCCCAGCATTTT. Protein sequence: CASSSSGQGNQPQHF. This chain links TRBV5-1 with TRBJ1-5, with 10 bases lining up with TRBD1. CDR3 length equals 15 residues. Germline trimming cut 3 bases from V and 4 bases from J; bases unmatched to any gene: 4. Per the germline V gene, CDR1 is SGHRS and CDR2 is YFSETQ.

The rearrangement uses TRBV19 and TRBJ1-1, with 7 bases fitting TRBD1. The CDR3 sequence is 15 residues long. V gave up 3 bases and J gave up 5 bases; unmatched junction bases: 9. Germline loops: CDR1 LNHDA, CDR2 SQIVND (reference sequence). CDR3 nucleotide sequence: TGTGCCAGTAGTATTTCGGCAGGGGGGAGAACTGAAGCTTTCTTT. Protein product: CASSISAGGRTEAFF.

This clone appeared once. V gene TRBV5-4 combines with J gene TRBJ1-2; 7 nucleotides match TRBD1. The CDR3 runs 16 residues. Germline CDR1 SGHNT, CDR2 YYREEE (reference sequence). J was trimmed by 4 bases and V by 0 bases; bases with no gene match: 9. The chain's CDR3 is CASSLVGTEDGYGYTF. The CDR3 region has the DNA TGTGCCAGCAGCTTGGTTGGGACAGAGGATGGCTATGGCTACACCTTC. Variable domain in full (rest from reference TRBV5-4 and TRBJ1-2): ETGVTQSPTHLIKTRGQQVTLRCSSQSGHNTVSWYQQALGQGPQFIFQYYREEENGRGNFPPRFSGLQFPNYSSELNVNALELDDSALYLCASSLVGTEDGYGYTFGSGTRLTVV.

This sequence joins TRBV4-1 and TRBJ1-1; TRBD1 agrees at 9 bases. The CDR3 has 14 residues. Germline-derived CDR1 and CDR2 are MGHRA and YSYEKL. With 0 bases clipped from V and 11 bases from J, the junction kept 7 bases outside the gene matches. As DNA, the CDR3 is TGCGCCAGCAGCCAAGATCGGACAGGGGTGGTGGCTTTCTTT. Translated, it gives CASSQDRTGVVAFF.

The chain combines TRBV28 with TRBJ1-6, with 8 nucleotides matching TRBD1. The CDR3 is 14 amino acids. CDR1 is MDHEN and CDR2 is SYDVKM in the germline V gene. The V gene end was trimmed by 5 bases and the J gene end by 14 bases; junction bases not matched to a gene: 11. The CDR3: CASSPLGQGMALHF. As DNA, the CDR3 is TGTGCCAGCAGTCCCCTCGGACAGGGAATGGCCCTCCACTTT.

The V call is TRBV5-1, the J call TRBJ1-4; D is perhaps TRBD1 (6 bases). V gave up 7 bases and J gave up 4 bases, with 14 bases separating them. The CDR3 loop spans 14 amino acids. The germline V gene has CDR1 SGHRS and CDR2 YFSETQ. For the CDR3, the DNA is TGCGCCAGCCGTCTGGACAGTATTAATGAAAAACTGTTTTTT. Translating it yields CASRLDSINEKLFF.

J is TRBJ2-3 and V is TRBV19, with D tentatively TRBD1 (6 bases). V lost 5 bases and J lost 2, with 11 bases in between. This CDR3 comprises 14 residues. Germline V gene sequence: CDR1 LNHDA, CDR2 SQIVND (reference sequence). The CDR3: CASSLRQVTDTQYF. CDR3 sequence (DNA): TGTGCCAGTAGTCTTCGACAGGTCACAGATACGCAGTATTTT. The whole variable domain, remainder taken from reference TRBV19 and TRBJ2-3, is DGGITQSPKYLFRKEGQNVTLSCEQNLNHDAMYWYRQDPGQGLRLIYYSQIVNDFQKGDIAEGYSVSREKKESFPLTVTSAQKNPTAFYLCASSLRQVTDTQYFGPGTRLTVL.

The chain has TRBV10-3 and TRBJ1-2; TRBD1 is a possible D gene (6 bases). The V and J ends lost 10 bases and 5 bases respectively, with 17 bases between them. From germline, CDR1 is ENHRY and CDR2 SYGVKD. The CDR3 covers 13 residues. CDR3 coding DNA: TGTGCCACTGCAACGGGGCAGGGGTATGGCTACACCTTC. This encodes CATATGQGYGYTF.

The chain recombines TRBV5-1 with TRBJ2-7; possibly TRBD1 or TRBD2 for D (6 bases each). Germline assignment: CDR1 SGHRS and CDR2 YFSETQ. Deletions cut 4 bases from V and 0 bases from J, with 11 bases between. This CDR3 spans 14 amino acids. CDR3 DNA: TGCGCCAGCAGCGTGGGGGGCATCTCCTACGAGCAGTACTTC. Amino acid sequence: CASSVGGISYEQYF.

The chain is built from TRBV6-5 and TRBJ2-3, with TRBD1 identical over 9 bases. The CDR3 has 14 residues. V trimming: 2 bases; J trimming: 12 bases; junction bases outside the gene matches: 9. CDR1 MNHEY and CDR2 SVGAGI come from the germline V gene. CDR3 sequence reads: CASSYPSTGGEQYF. The CDR3, as DNA: TGTGCCAGCAGTTACCCATCGACAGGGGGTGAACAGTATTTT.

V gene TRBV5-1 combines with J gene TRBJ2-3; TRBD1 might be the D (5 bases). Germline values: CDR1 SGHRS, CDR2 YFSETQ. V lost 4 bases and J lost 0, with 9 bases in between. The CDR3 is 14 amino acids. This CDR3 reads CASSPQGSTDTQYF. As DNA, the CDR3 is TGCGCCAGCAGCCCCCAGGGTAGCACAGATACGCAGTATTTT.

V usage is TRBV3-1 (or the pseudogene TRBV3-2) and J usage is TRBJ1-2, with D perhaps TRBD1 (6 bases). This CDR3 comprises 13 residues. Germline CDR1 reads LGHDT; CDR2 reads YNNKEL (reference sequence). Trimming left V 5 bases short and J 7 bases short, with 14 bases between. The CDR3: CASSNTGTRGYTF. Written as DNA, the CDR3 is TGTGCCAGCAGCAATACAGGGACCCGTGGCTACACCTTC.

The V gene is TRBV7-2, the J gene TRBJ1-4; D perhaps matches TRBD1 (6 bases). The V gene lost 5 bases and the J gene lost 3 bases, with 16 bases spanning the gap. This CDR3 has 16 amino acids. CDR1 is SGHTA and CDR2 is FQGNSA in the germline V gene. This CDR3 reads CASSLGPRQANEKLFF. The DNA for the CDR3 is TGTGCCAGCAGCCTAGGGCCCCGACAGGCTAATGAAAAACTGTTTTTT.

The chain carries TRBV10-3 and TRBJ1-5; 10 bases match TRBD1. The CDR3 is made up of 14 amino acids. V trimming: 6 bases; J trimming: 4 bases; junction bases outside the gene matches: 3. From germline, CDR1 is ENHRY and CDR2 SYGVKD. CDR3: CAISRTGGNQPQHF. The DNA for the CDR3 is TGTGCCATCAGCCGGACAGGGGGAAATCAGCCCCAGCATTTT.

This clone was recorded a few times. The V gene is TRBV4-2, the J gene TRBJ1-6; D is ambiguous. Germline CDR1 and CDR2: LGHNA and YNFKEQ. This CDR3 has 16 amino acids. V lost 4 bases and J lost 2, with 12 bases in between. Written as DNA, the CDR3 is TGTGCCAGCAGCCGTTCGGGTGGCCCCTATAATTCACCCCTCCACTTT. Its protein product is CASSRSGGPYNSPLHF.

The chain carries TRBV25-1 and TRBJ2-3, with 8 nucleotides matching TRBD1. The CDR3 loop spans 16 amino acids. V was clipped by 6 bases and J by 4 bases; unmatched bases: 12. CDR1 is MGHDK, CDR2 SYGVNS, per germline. This chain's CDR3 is CASSAGGQERADTQYF. CDR3 bases: TGTGCCAGCAGCGCAGGGGGACAGGAAAGGGCAGATACGCAGTATTTT.

The rearrangement links TRBV6-5 to TRBJ2-1; D possibly corresponds to TRBD1 (6 bases). In germline, CDR1 is MNHEY, CDR2 SVGAGI. Between the trimmed V and J ends, which lost 7 bases and 8 bases, there was a span of 21 bases. The CDR3 consists of 15 residues. In DNA form, the CDR3 reads TGTGCCAGCACCTCACCCCCCCCCGAGGGGGATGAGCAGTTCTTC. Protein sequence: CASTSPPPEGDEQFF.

J is TRBJ2-5 and V is TRBV6-1, with 7 bases identical to TRBD2. This CDR3 is 16 amino acids long. Germline trimming cut 5 bases from V and 1 base from J; bases unmatched to any gene: 10. Looked up from germline, CDR1 is MNHNS and CDR2 is SASEGT. The CDR3 DNA sequence: TGTGCCAGCAGTCAAGGACTAGTTTTTTCCCAAGAGACCCAGTACTTC. Its protein product is CASSQGLVFSQETQYF.

The chain has TRBV12-3 or TRBV12-4 and TRBJ1-1; TRBD1 might be the D (5 bases). This CDR3 contains 13 residues. Between the trimmed V and J ends, which lost 1 base and 3 bases, there was a span of 6 bases. The CDR3 DNA reads TGTGCCAGCAGTTTAGTAGGGGACACTGAAGCTTTCTTT. As protein: CASSLVGDTEAFF.

The CDR3 region has the DNA TGTGCCAGCAGCCAATATGGGACAGGGGGGGACACTGAAGCTTTCTTT. Encoded protein: CASSQYGTGGDTEAFF. The chain couples TRBV11-1 to TRBJ1-1; the match to TRBD1 covers 11 bases. The junction had 8 bases not matched to a gene; V was cut back by 5 bases and J by 3 bases. Germline loops: CDR1 SGHAT, CDR2 FQDESV (reference sequence). The CDR3 totals 16 residues.

This chain connects TRBV12-3 or TRBV12-4 to TRBJ1-5, with 10 nucleotides matching TRBD1. The CDR3 runs 13 residues. Germline trimming cut 6 bases from V and 8 bases from J; bases unmatched to any gene: 4. CDR3 nucleotide sequence: TGTGCCAGCAGGGGACAGGGGCGAGAGCCCCAGCATTTT. This encodes CASRGQGREPQHF.

The chain combines TRBV11-1 with TRBJ2-2, with TRBD1 matching over 9 bases. The junction had 5 bases not matched to a gene; V was cut back by 6 bases and J by 3 bases. The germline CDR1 and CDR2 sequences are SGHAT and FQDESV (reference sequence). The length of the CDR3 is 15 residues. Here the CDR3 reads CASSRTGEDTGELFF. The CDR3 nucleotides read TGTGCCAGCAGTCGGACAGGGGAGGACACCGGGGAGCTGTTTTTT. The complete variable domain, with remaining parts taken from reference TRBV11-1 and TRBJ2-2, reads EAEVAQSPRYKITEKSQAVAFWCDPISGHATLYWYRQILGQGPELLVQFQDESVVDDSQLPKDRFSAERLKGVDSTLKIQPAELGDSAMYLCASSRTGEDTGELFFGEGSRLTVL.

This chain links TRBV5-8 with TRBJ1-1; D unclear. V lost 2 bases and J 5 bases, leaving 16 bases between the germline ends. This CDR3 contains 15 residues. In germline, CDR1 is SGHTS, CDR2 YDEGEE. In DNA, the CDR3 is TGTGCCAGCAGCTTCGGCCTCTGGGCCCCTACTGAAGCTTTCTTT. Encoded protein: CASSFGLWAPTEAFF.

This sequence joins TRBV5-1 and TRBJ1-6; possibly TRBD1 for D (5 bases). Germline CDR1 SGHRS, CDR2 YFSETQ. Trimming cost V 4 bases and J 2 bases, with 10 bases left between them. The CDR3 length is 15 residues. The CDR3 coding sequence is TGCGCCAGCAGCCCAGGGTCCGCCTATAATTCACCCCTCCACTTT. It specifies CASSPGSAYNSPLHF. The variable domain in full, completed from reference TRBV5-1 and TRBJ1-6, reads KAGVTQTPRYLIKTRGQQVTLSCSPISGHRSVSWYQQTPGQGLQFLFEYFSETQRNKGNFPGRFSGRQFSNSRSEMNVSTLELGDSALYLCASSPGSAYNSPLHFGNGTRLTVT.

This chain links TRBV5-6 with TRBJ2-3; TRBD2 agrees at 11 bases. The germline CDR1 and CDR2 sequences are SGHDT and YYEEEE. This CDR3 contains 15 residues. The trim removed 3 bases at V and 1 base at J, leaving 1 base unmatched. CDR3 sequence: CASSSLAGGTDTQYF. The CDR3 region has the DNA TGTGCCAGCAGCTCACTAGCGGGAGGCACAGATACGCAGTATTTT.